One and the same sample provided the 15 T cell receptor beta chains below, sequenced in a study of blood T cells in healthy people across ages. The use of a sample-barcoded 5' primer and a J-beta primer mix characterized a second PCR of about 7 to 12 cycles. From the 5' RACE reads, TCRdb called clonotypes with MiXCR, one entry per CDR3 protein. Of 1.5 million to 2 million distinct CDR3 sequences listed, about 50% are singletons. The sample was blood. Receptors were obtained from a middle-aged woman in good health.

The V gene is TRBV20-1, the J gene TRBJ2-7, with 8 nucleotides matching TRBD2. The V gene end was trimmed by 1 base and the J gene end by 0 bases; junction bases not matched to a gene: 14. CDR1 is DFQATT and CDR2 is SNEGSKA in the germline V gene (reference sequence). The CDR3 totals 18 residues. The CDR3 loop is CSARVAGGSGSSSYEQYF. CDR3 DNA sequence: TGCAGTGCTAGAGTTGCGGGGGGCTCGGGTTCTAGCTCCTACGAGCAGTACTTC.

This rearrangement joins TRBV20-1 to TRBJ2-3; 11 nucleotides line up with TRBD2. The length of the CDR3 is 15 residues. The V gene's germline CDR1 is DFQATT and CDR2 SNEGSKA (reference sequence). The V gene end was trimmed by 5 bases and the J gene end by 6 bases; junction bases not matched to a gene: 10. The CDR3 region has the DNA TGCAGTGCTGGGATGGGTAGCGGGGGGGCGGATACGCAGTATTTT. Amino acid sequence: CSAGMGSGGADTQYF.

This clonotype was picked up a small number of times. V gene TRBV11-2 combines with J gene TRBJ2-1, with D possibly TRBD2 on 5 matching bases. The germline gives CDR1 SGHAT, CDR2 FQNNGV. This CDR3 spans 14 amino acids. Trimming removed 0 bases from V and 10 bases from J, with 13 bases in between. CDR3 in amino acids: CASSLDRIGGEQFF. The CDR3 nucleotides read TGTGCCAGCAGCTTAGATCGAATCGGCGGGGAGCAGTTCTTC. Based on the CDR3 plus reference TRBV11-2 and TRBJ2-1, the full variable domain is EAGVAQSPRYKIIEKRQSVAFWCNPISGHATLYWYQQILGQGPKLLIQFQNNGVVDDSQLPKDRFSAERLKGVDSTLKIQPAKLEDSAVYLCASSLDRIGGEQFFGPGTRLTVL.

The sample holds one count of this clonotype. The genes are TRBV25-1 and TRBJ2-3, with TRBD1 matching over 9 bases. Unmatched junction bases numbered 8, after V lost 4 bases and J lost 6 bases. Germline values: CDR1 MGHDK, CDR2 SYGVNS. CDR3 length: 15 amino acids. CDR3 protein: CASSGYRGPFDTQYF. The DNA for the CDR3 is TGTGCCAGCAGTGGCTACAGGGGGCCCTTTGATACGCAGTATTTT.

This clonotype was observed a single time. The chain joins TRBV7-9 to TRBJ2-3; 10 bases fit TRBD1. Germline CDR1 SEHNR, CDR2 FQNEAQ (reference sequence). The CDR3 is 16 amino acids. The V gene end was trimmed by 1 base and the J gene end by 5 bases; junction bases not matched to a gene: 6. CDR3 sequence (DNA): TGTGCCAGCAGCTTAGGGGACAGGGGTTTCCGAGATACGCAGTATTTT. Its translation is CASSLGDRGFRDTQYF.

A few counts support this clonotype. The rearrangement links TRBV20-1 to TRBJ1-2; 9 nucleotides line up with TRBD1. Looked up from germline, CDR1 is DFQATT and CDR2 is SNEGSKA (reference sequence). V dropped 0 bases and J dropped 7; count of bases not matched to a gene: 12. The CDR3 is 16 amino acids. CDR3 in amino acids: CSARDQPGQGMSGYTF. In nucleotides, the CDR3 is TGCAGTGCTAGAGATCAACCGGGACAGGGCATGTCTGGCTACACCTTC.

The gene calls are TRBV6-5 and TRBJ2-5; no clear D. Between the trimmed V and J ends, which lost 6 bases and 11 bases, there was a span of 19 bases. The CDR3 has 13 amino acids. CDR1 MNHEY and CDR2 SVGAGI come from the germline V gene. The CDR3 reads CASSKDGLGEQYF. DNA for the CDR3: TGTGCCAGCAGCAAGGACGGGCTAGGAGAGCAGTACTTC.

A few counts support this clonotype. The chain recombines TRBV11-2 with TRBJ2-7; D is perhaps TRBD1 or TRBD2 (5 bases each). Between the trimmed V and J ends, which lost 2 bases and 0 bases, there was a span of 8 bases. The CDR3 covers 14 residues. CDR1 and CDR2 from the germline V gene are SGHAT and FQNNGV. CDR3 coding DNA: TGTGCCAGCAGCTTAAACGGGGCCTCCTACGAGCAGTACTTC. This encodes CASSLNGASYEQYF.

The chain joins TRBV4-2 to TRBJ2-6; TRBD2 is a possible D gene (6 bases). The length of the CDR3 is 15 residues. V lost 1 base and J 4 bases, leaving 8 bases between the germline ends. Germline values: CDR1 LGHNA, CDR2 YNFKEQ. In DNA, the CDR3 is TGTGCCAGCAGCCAAGGGGGACTCGGGGCCAACGTCCTGACTTTC. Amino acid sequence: CASSQGGLGANVLTF.

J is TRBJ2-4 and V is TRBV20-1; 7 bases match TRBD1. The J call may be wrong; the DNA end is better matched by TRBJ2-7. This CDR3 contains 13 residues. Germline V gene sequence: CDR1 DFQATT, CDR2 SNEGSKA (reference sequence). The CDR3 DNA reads TGCAGTGCTAGATCTGACAGGGACTACGAGCAGTACTTC. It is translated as CSARSDRDYEQYF.

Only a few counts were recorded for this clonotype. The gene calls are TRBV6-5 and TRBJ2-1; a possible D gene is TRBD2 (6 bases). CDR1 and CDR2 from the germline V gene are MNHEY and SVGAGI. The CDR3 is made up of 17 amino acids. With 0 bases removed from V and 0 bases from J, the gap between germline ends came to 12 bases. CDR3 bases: TGTGCCAGCAGTTACTCGCGGGGCGCGAGCTCCTACAATGAGCAGTTCTTC. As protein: CASSYSRGASSYNEQFF.

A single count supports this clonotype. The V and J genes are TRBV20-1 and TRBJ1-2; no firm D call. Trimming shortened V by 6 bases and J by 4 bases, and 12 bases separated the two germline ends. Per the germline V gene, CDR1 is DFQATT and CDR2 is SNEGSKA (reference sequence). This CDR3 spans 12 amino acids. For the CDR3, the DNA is TGCAGTGCGAGACACGGTAGCTATGGCTACACCTTC. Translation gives CSARHGSYGYTF.

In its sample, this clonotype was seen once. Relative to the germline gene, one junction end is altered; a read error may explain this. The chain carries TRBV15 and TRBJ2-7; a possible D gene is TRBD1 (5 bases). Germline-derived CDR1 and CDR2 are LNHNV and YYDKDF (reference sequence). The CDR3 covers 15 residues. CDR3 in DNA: TGTGCCACCCGCAGAGATGGGCAGGGCGGCGACGAGCAGTACTTC. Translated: CATRRDGQGGDEQYF. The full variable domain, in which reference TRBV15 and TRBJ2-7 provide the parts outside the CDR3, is DAMVIQNPRYQVTQFGKPVTLSCSQTLNHNVMYWYQQKSSQAPKLLFHYYDKDFNNEADTPDNFQSRRPNTSFCFLDIRSPGLGDTAMYLCATRRDGQGGDEQYFGPGTRLTVT.

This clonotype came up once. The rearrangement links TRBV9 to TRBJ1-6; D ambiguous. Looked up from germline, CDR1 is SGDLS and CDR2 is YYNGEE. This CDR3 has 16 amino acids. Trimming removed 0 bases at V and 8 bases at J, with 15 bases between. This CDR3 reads CASSVGSVGPDSPLHF. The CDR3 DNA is TGTGCCAGCAGCGTAGGTAGTGTCGGTCCGGATTCACCCCTCCACTTT.

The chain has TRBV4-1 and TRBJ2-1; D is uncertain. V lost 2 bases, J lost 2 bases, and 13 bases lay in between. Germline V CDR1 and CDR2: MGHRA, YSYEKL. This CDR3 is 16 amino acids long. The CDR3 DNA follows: TGCGCCAGCAGCCAAACACATCCCTCAACCTACAATGAGCAGTTCTTC. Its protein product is CASSQTHPSTYNEQFF.